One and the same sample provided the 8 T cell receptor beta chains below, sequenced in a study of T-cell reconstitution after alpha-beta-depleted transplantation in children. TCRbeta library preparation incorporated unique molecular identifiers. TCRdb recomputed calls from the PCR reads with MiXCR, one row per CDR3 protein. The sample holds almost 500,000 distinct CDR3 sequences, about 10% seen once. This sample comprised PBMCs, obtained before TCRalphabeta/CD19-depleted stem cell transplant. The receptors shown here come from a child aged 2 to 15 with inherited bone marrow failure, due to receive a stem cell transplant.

The CDR3 reads CASSIIAGYSNQPQHF. CDR3 coding DNA: TGTGCCAGTAGTATTATTGCGGGCTATAGCAATCAGCCCCAGCATTTT. The chain combines TRBV19 with TRBJ1-5; no definite D call. The CDR3 is 16 residues long. The germline V gene encodes CDR1 LNHDA and CDR2 SQIVND (reference sequence). The V gene lost 3 bases and the J gene lost 0 bases, with 12 bases spanning the gap.

CDR3 residues: CSAGQGALTDTQYF. CDR3 bases: TGCAGTGCGGGACAGGGGGCCCTCACAGATACGCAGTATTTT. V gene TRBV20-1 combines with J gene TRBJ2-3, with 12 bases fitting TRBD1. The germline CDR1 and CDR2 sequences are DFQATT and SNEGSKA (reference sequence). V lost 6 bases, J lost 2 bases, and 3 bases stayed unmatched. This CDR3 spans 14 amino acids.

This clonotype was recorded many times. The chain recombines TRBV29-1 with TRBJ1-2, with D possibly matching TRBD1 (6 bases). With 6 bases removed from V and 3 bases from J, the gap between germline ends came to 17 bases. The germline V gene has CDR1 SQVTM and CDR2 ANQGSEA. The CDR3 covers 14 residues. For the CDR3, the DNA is TGCAGCGTCCAAATCCCCAGGGGCGACTATGGCTACACCTTC. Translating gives CSVQIPRGDYGYTF.

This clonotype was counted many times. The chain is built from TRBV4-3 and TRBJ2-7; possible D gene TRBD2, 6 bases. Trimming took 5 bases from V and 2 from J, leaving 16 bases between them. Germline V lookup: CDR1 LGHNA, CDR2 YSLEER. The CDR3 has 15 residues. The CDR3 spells CASSASVGGTYEQYF. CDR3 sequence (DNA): TGCGCCAGCAGCGCCTCCGTGGGGGGAACCTACGAGCAGTACTTC.

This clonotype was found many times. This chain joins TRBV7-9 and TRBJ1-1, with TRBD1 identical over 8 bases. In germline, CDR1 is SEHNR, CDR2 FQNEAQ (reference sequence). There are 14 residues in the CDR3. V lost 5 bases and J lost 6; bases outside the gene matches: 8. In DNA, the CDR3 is TGTGCCAGCAGCGTCCAGGGGGCGCAGGCTGAAGCTTTCTTT. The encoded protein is CASSVQGAQAEAFF. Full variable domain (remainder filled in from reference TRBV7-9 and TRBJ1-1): DTGVSQNPRHKITKRGQNVTFRCDPISEHNRLYWYRQTLGQGPEFLTYFQNEAQLEKSRLLSDRFSAERPKGSFSTLEIQRTEQGDSAMYLCASSVQGAQAEAFFGQGTRLTVV.

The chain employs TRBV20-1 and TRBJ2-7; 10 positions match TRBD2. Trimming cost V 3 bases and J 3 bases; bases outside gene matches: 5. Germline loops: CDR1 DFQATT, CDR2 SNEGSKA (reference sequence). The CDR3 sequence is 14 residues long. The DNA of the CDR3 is TGCAGTGCTAGGAATCTAGCGGGAGTCTACGAGCAGTACTTC. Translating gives CSARNLAGVYEQYF.

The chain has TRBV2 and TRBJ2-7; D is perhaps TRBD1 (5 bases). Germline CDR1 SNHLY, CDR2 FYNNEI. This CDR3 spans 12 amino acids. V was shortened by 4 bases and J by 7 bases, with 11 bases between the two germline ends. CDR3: CASSGGGWEQYF. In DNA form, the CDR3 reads TGTGCCAGCAGTGGGGGCGGATGGGAGCAGTACTTC. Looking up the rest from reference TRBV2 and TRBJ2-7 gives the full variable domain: EPEVTQTPSHQVTQMGQEVILRCVPISNHLYFYWYRQILGQKVEFLVSFYNNEISEKSEIFDDQFSVERPDGSNFTLKIRSTKLEDSAMYFCASSGGGWEQYFGPGTRLTVT.

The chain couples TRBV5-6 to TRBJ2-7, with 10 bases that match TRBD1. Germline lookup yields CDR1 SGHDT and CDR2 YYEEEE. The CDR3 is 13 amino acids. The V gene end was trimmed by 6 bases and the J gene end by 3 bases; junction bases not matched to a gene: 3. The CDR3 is CASTRDRGYEQYF. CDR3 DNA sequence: TGTGCCAGCACCCGGGACAGGGGCTACGAGCAGTACTTC. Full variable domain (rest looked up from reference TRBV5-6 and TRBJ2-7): DAGVTQSPTHLIKTRGQQVTLRCSPKSGHDTVSWYQQALGQGPQFIFQYYEEEERQRGNFPDRFSGHQFPNYSSELNVNALLLGDSALYLCASTRDRGYEQYFGPGTRLTVT.